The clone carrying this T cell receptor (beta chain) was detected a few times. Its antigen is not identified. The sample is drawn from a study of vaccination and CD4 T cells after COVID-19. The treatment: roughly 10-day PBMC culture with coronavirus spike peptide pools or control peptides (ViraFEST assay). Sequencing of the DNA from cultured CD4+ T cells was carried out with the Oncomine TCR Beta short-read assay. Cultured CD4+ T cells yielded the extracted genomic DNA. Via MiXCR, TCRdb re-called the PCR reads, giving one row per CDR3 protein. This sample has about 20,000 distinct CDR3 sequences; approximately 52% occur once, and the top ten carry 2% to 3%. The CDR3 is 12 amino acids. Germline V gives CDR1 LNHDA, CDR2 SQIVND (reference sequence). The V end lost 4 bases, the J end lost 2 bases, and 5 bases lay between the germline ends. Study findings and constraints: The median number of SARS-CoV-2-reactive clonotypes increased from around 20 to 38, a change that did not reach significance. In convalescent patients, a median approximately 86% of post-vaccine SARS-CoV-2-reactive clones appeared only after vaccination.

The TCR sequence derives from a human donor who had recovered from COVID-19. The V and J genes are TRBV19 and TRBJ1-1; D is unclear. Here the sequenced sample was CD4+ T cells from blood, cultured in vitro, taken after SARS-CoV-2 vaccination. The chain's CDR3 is CASSNANTEAFF. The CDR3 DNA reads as TGTGCCAGTAGTAATGCTAACACTGAAGCTTTCTTT.